This T cell receptor beta chain derives from a study of cytotoxic CD8 clonotypes in ibrutinib-treated CLL. V was pared by 4 bases and J by 3 bases, with 4 bases between. In germline, CDR1 is SNHLY, CDR2 FYNNEI. The CDR3 spans 11 residues. Produced via immunoSEQ multiplex PCR; TCRdb's table is partial and in-frame only. The sample lists some 150,000 clones, more than 70% occurring once. Roughly 2.2 micrograms of genomic DNA from cryopreserved PBMCs went into TCR beta libraries. Material: PBMCs, obtained after 36 months of ibrutinib treatment. This sequence joins TRBV2 and TRBJ2-7; D gene ambiguous. This clonotype was obtained from a human donor with chronic lymphocytic leukemia. This CDR3 reads CASSGHYEQYF. The CDR3, as DNA: TGTGCCAGCAGTGGACACTACGAGCAGTACTTC.